This T cell receptor (beta chain) was identified during a study of cytomegalovirus exposure and HLA in healthy donors. General observations from the study: Confirmation in vitro established that a few CMV-associated chains were specific for CMV antigens. Some public TCRs appeared in many individuals, while most sequences were rare. Investigators reported about 160 TCR beta chains as tied to cytomegalovirus.

In regard to this clone: The target antigen is unknown.

Libraries were prepared by immunoSEQ multiplex PCR; TCRdb keeps only in-frame clonotypes and omits some of them. The top ten hold about 4.1% of the sample, which has 90,000 to 150,000 clones, about 88% seen once. The CDR3 is made up of 15 amino acids. Between the trimmed V and J ends, which lost 11 bases and 0 bases, there was a span of 18 bases. In germline, CDR1 is SNHLY, CDR2 FYNNEI. The source is a man aged 18 to 29 in good health and CMV-seropositive. The sample taken for sequencing was PBMCs. The V gene is TRBV2, the J gene TRBJ2-3; D perhaps matches TRBD2 (6 bases). Written as DNA, the CDR3 is TGTGCCCGAAGGTCGACTAGTTACAGCACAGATACGCAGTATTTT. It translates to CARRSTSYSTDTQYF.